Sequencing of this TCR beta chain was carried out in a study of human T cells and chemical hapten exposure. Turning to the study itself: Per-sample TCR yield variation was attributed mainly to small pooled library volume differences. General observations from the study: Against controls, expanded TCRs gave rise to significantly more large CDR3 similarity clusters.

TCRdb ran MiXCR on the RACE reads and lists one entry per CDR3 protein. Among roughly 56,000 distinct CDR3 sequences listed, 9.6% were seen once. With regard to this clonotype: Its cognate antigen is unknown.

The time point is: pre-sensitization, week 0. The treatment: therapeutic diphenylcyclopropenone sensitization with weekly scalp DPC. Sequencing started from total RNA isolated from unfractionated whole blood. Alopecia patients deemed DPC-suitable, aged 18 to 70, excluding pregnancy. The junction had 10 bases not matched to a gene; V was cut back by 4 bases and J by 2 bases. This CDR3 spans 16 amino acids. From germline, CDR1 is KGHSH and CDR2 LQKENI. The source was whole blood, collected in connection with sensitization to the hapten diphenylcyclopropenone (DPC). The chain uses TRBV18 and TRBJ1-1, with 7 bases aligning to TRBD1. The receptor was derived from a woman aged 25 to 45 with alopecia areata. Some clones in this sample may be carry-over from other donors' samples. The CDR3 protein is CASSHDTGERNTEAFF. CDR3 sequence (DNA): TGTGCCAGCTCACACGACACAGGGGAGCGCAACACTGAAGCTTTCTTT.